This T cell receptor (beta chain) derives from a study of Graves' ophthalmopathy and Graves' hyperthyroidism. Study background: Blood was drawn at initial diagnosis, before any treatment.

Serum thyroxine and TRAb, along with clinical symptoms, thyroid ultrasound and orbital computed tomography, were what diagnosis relied on. General study results and limits: Blood repertoires reportedly contained most expanded thyroid clonotypes above 0.001 frequency.

Researchers took RNA transcripts and amplified TCR beta CDR3 regions from them. HTBI primers primed a first-round RT-PCR, and a second-round multiplex PCR followed. TCRdb re-analysed the multiplex PCR reads in MiXCR, keeping a single row per CDR3 protein. The data hold hundreds of thousands of distinct CDR3 sequences, with under 25% observed a single time. This clonotype was seen ten or more times. Its antigen is still unknown. V lost 1 base, J lost 5 bases, and 11 bases stayed unmatched. CDR3 length: 17 amino acids. CDR1 is SQVTM and CDR2 is ANQGSEA in the germline V gene. This receptor was obtained from a woman aged 45 to 65 with Graves' ophthalmopathy. This chain joins TRBV29-1 and TRBJ2-3, with 11 bases fitting TRBD2. Sample: peripheral blood. CDR3 DNA sequence: TGCAGCGTTGAAGGGACCCGAACTAGCGGGAGTGGAGATACGCAGTATTTT. Protein sequence: CSVEGTRTSGSGDTQYF.